Shown below are 28 T cell receptor beta chains from a single sample sequenced in a study of T cell changes during pregnancy in multiple sclerosis. Assay used: immunoSEQ multiplex PCR; TCRdb lists only in-frame clones, some missing. The data contain over 70,000 clones, over 90% of them singletons. The sample consisted of peripheral blood, taken in the third trimester of pregnancy. The origin of the receptors is a female donor with multiple sclerosis, enrolled in a pregnancy study.

This clone was recorded only once. The chain is built from TRBV14 and TRBJ1-2; 8 bases align to TRBD1. Trimming cost V 4 bases and J 4 bases; bases outside gene matches: 5. CDR1 and CDR2 (germline): SGHDN, FVKESK. CDR3 length: 14 residues. Here the CDR3 reads CASSPRTGLYGYTF. The DNA for the CDR3 is TGTGCCAGCAGCCCGCGGACAGGGCTCTATGGCTACACCTTC.

The genes are TRBV5-1 and TRBJ2-1; TRBD1 might be the D (6 bases). Trimming shortened V by 0 bases and J by 7 bases, and 14 bases separated the two germline ends. Per germline, CDR1 SGHRS and CDR2 YFSETQ. The CDR3 runs 15 residues. CDR3 in amino acids: CASSLVGTRINEQFF. The CDR3 DNA is TGCGCCAGCAGCTTGGTTGGGACACGGATTAATGAGCAGTTCTTC. Variable domain in full (rest from reference TRBV5-1 and TRBJ2-1): KAGVTQTPRYLIKTRGQQVTLSCSPISGHRSVSWYQQTPGQGLQFLFEYFSETQRNKGNFPGRFSGRQFSNSRSEMNVSTLELGDSALYLCASSLVGTRINEQFFGPGTRLTVL.

The gene calls are TRBV9 and TRBJ2-1; 7 bases line up with TRBD2. With 3 bases clipped from V and 6 bases from J, the junction kept 6 bases outside the gene matches. Looked up from germline, CDR1 is SGDLS and CDR2 is YYNGEE. The CDR3 has 14 residues. The CDR3 nucleotides are TGTGCCAGCAGCGGGACTAGTTTTCCCAATGAGCAGTTCTTC. It codes for CASSGTSFPNEQFF.

This chain links TRBV9 with TRBJ2-3, with 11 bases fitting TRBD2. The CDR3 has 15 amino acids. The V gene end was trimmed by 4 bases and the J gene end by 5 bases; junction bases not matched to a gene: 6. Germline V CDR1 and CDR2: SGDLS, YYNGEE. This CDR3 reads CASSTSGTSGDTQYF. In nucleotides, the CDR3 is TGTGCCAGCAGCACCTCCGGGACTAGCGGAGATACGCAGTATTTT.

The J gene is TRBJ1-3, the V gene TRBV5-5, with a weak D call TRBD1 (6 bases). There are 15 residues in the CDR3. Germline V gene sequence: CDR1 SGHKS, CDR2 YYEKEE (reference sequence). V lost 4 bases to trimming and J lost 5 bases, with 16 bases between them. The CDR3 sequence is CASSDTETGRNTIYF. Here the CDR3 DNA reads TGTGCCAGCAGCGACACCGAGACAGGCCGAAACACCATATATTTT.

This clone was recorded once. This rearrangement joins TRBV25-1 to TRBJ2-7; 7 nucleotides agree with TRBD1. CDR1 is MGHDK, CDR2 SYGVNS, per germline. Germline trimming cut 7 bases from V and 3 bases from J; bases unmatched to any gene: 9. This CDR3 has 14 amino acids. CDR3 bases: TGTGCCAGCACCAACGACAGGGTGGGCTACGAGCAGTACTTC. Residues: CASTNDRVGYEQYF.

This chain uses TRBV13 with TRBJ2-7; D gene unclear. V lost 0 bases and J 3 bases, leaving 6 bases between the germline ends. Germline V gene sequence: CDR1 PRHDT, CDR2 FYEKMQ (reference sequence). CDR3 length: 13 amino acids. The CDR3 sequence: CASSLGQFYEQYF. Written as DNA, the CDR3 is TGTGCCAGCAGCTTAGGGCAGTTCTACGAGCAGTACTTC.

V is TRBV7-6 and J is TRBJ2-7; perhaps TRBD2 as D (6 bases). Germline-derived CDR1 and CDR2 are SGHVS and FNYEAQ. The CDR3 has 15 amino acids. The V end lost 1 base, the J end lost 1 base, and 11 bases lay between the germline ends. The CDR3 DNA follows: TGTGCCAGCAGCTTAGGGGATAGCGGTTCCTACGAGCAGTACTTC. It specifies CASSLGDSGSYEQYF.

The chain joins TRBV4-1 to TRBJ2-2; 10 positions agree with TRBD2. The germline V gene encodes CDR1 MGHRA and CDR2 YSYEKL. V was pared by 1 base and J by 6 bases, with 2 bases of the junction left unmatched. The CDR3 extends over 15 amino acids. CDR3 DNA sequence: TGCGCCAGCAGCCAAGGTCTAGCGGGGGCCGGGGAGCTGTTTTTT. It specifies CASSQGLAGAGELFF.

The rearrangement links TRBV4-1 to TRBJ2-7; TRBD2 matches at 7 bases. The CDR3 is 16 residues long. Germline V gene sequence: CDR1 MGHRA, CDR2 YSYEKL. With 0 bases clipped from V and 3 bases from J, the junction kept 8 bases outside the gene matches. The DNA for the CDR3 is TGCGCCAGCAGCCAAGAAATGTGGATAGCGGGCTACGAGCAGTACTTC. Translating it yields CASSQEMWIAGYEQYF.

The chain joins TRBV4-3 to TRBJ1-5, with 8 bases matching TRBD1. Looked up from germline, CDR1 is LGHNA and CDR2 is YSLEER. V lost 4 bases and J lost 3; bases outside the gene matches: 2. The CDR3 consists of 14 residues. CDR3 DNA sequence: TGCGCCAGCAGCCTGGACAGGGACAATCAGCCCCAGCATTTT. As protein: CASSLDRDNQPQHF.

The J gene is TRBJ2-5, the V gene TRBV11-2; tentatively, D is TRBD2 (5 bases). Between the trimmed V and J ends, which lost 3 bases and 7 bases, there was a span of 12 bases. CDR3 length equals 13 residues. Germline V gene data show CDR1 as SGHAT and CDR2 as FQNNGV. The CDR3 DNA is TGTGCCAGCAGCTTGCGAGGGCCCGGGACCCAGTACTTC. This sequence encodes CASSLRGPGTQYF.

The chain employs TRBV5-4 and TRBJ2-1, with 16 bases identical to TRBD2. This CDR3 contains 20 residues. V lost 4 bases to trimming and J lost 0 bases; unmatched junction nucleotides: 10. Germline V lookup: CDR1 SGHNT, CDR2 YYREEE (reference sequence). The CDR3 DNA sequence: TGTGCCAGCAGCCTGCCGACCGGGACTAGCGGGAGGGGCTCCTACAATGAGCAGTTCTTC. Translating gives CASSLPTGTSGRGSYNEQFF.

The V call is TRBV15, the J call TRBJ1-5; the match to TRBD1 covers 9 bases. The ends lost 5 bases at V and 1 base at J; junction bases unmatched: 3. Germline V CDR1 and CDR2: LNHNV, YYDKDF (reference sequence). This CDR3 is built from 15 residues. CDR3 coding DNA: TGTGCCACCAGCGAACAGGGGGCAAGCAATCAGCCCCAGCATTTT. Amino acid sequence: CATSEQGASNQPQHF. Full variable domain (remainder filled in from reference TRBV15 and TRBJ1-5): DAMVIQNPRYQVTQFGKPVTLSCSQTLNHNVMYWYQQKSSQAPKLLFHYYDKDFNNEADTPDNFQSRRPNTSFCFLDIRSPGLGDTAMYLCATSEQGASNQPQHFGDGTRLSIL.

V usage is TRBV9 and J usage is TRBJ2-3, with a weak D call TRBD1 (5 bases). This CDR3 comprises 13 residues. With 3 bases removed from V and 5 bases from J, the gap between germline ends came to 10 bases. CDR1 and CDR2 (germline): SGDLS, YYNGEE. The CDR3 nucleotides are TGTGCCAGCAGCGCTGACAGAATAGATACGCAGTATTTT. Translation gives CASSADRIDTQYF. The entire variable domain, with the rest obtained from reference TRBV9 and TRBJ2-3, is as follows: DSGVTQTPKHLITATGQRVTLRCSPRSGDLSVYWYQQSLDQGLQFLIQYYNGEERAKGNILERFSAQQFPDLHSELNLSSLELGDSALYFCASSADRIDTQYFGPGTRLTVL.

This sequence joins TRBV6-5 and TRBJ1-2; weak D call: TRBD1 (6 bases). There are 14 residues in the CDR3. V lost 8 bases and J lost 7, with 20 bases in between. CDR1 and CDR2 (germline): MNHEY, SVGAGI. The DNA of the CDR3 is TGTGCCAGCTCACAGGGCCCGGAATATGGTGGCTACACCTTC. This gives the protein CASSQGPEYGGYTF.

The chain joins TRBV5-1 to TRBJ2-2, with 9 nucleotides matching TRBD2. V shed 5 bases, J shed 4 bases, and the junction held 27 bases outside the gene matches. The CDR3 sequence is 22 residues long. CDR1 and CDR2 (germline): SGHRS, YFSETQ. The CDR3 region is CASSPGRPGGGSGRVGTGELFF. DNA for the CDR3: TGCGCCAGCAGTCCGGGACGGCCCGGAGGGGGTAGCGGGAGAGTTGGCACCGGGGAGCTGTTTTTT.

V and J are TRBV29-1 and TRBJ2-7, with TRBD2 as a possible D gene (6 bases). Trimming pared 2 bases from V and 1 base from J, leaving 12 bases between. Germline V gene sequence: CDR1 SQVTM, CDR2 ANQGSEA. The CDR3 runs to 14 residues. The CDR3 bases are TGCAGCGTTGAATGGGACTCACGTTCCTACGAGCAGTACTTC. Encoded protein: CSVEWDSRSYEQYF.

The chain is built from TRBV11-2 and TRBJ1-2; D is perhaps TRBD1 (5 bases). The V end lost 0 bases, the J end lost 4 bases, and 12 bases lay between the germline ends. The CDR3 covers 15 residues. CDR1 is SGHAT, CDR2 FQNNGV, per germline. The CDR3 region is CASSLDGRVPYGYTF. CDR3 nucleotides: TGTGCCAGCAGCTTAGATGGCAGGGTCCCCTATGGCTACACCTTC. Variable domain in full (rest from reference TRBV11-2 and TRBJ1-2): EAGVAQSPRYKIIEKRQSVAFWCNPISGHATLYWYQQILGQGPKLLIQFQNNGVVDDSQLPKDRFSAERLKGVDSTLKIQPAKLEDSAVYLCASSLDGRVPYGYTFGSGTRLTVV.

The chain joins TRBV27 to TRBJ2-6; D unclear. Germline V gene lookup returns CDR1 MNHEY and CDR2 SMNVEV (reference sequence). The CDR3 contains 13 residues. Trimming stripped 9 bases from V and 4 bases from J, with 10 bases between. DNA of the CDR3: TGTGCCAGTAGAGTCGGGGGGGCCAACGTCCTGACTTTC. Protein product: CASRVGGANVLTF.

The rearrangement uses TRBV5-6 and TRBJ2-3, with TRBD2 identical over 7 bases. Germline V lookup: CDR1 SGHDT, CDR2 YYEEEE. This CDR3 has 16 residues. V was pared by 4 bases and J by 2 bases, with 10 bases of the junction left unmatched. CDR3 nucleotide sequence: TGTGCCAGCAGCCCCCAACCGGGACTAAACACAGATACGCAGTATTTT. Encoded protein: CASSPQPGLNTDTQYF.

J is TRBJ1-5 and V is TRBV28; TRBD1 aligns across 7 bases. V gave up 3 bases and J gave up 4 bases; unmatched junction bases: 6. This CDR3 is 15 amino acids long. CDR1 MDHEN and CDR2 SYDVKM come from the germline V gene. The CDR3 loop is CASSFEGARNQPQHF. The CDR3 nucleotides read TGTGCCAGCAGTTTTGAGGGGGCGCGGAATCAGCCCCAGCATTTT.

The V gene is TRBV7-9, the J gene TRBJ2-5; 8 bases are shared with TRBD1. Per germline, CDR1 SEHNR and CDR2 FQNEAQ (reference sequence). The CDR3 is made up of 16 amino acids. V was pared by 1 base and J by 8 bases, with 12 bases of the junction left unmatched. CDR3 DNA: TGTGCCAGCAGCTTAGGTGGGACAGGTGGATTATCCACCCAGTACTTC. This encodes CASSLGGTGGLSTQYF.

This clone was seen more than once but under ten times. The rearrangement uses TRBV6-1 and TRBJ1-3; no firm D call. The germline V and J ends were trimmed by 10 bases and 0 bases, with 7 bases remaining between them. This CDR3 has 12 amino acids. Germline CDR1 is MNHNS and CDR2 is SASEGT. CDR3 loop: CAIHDSGNTIYF. For the CDR3, the DNA is TGTGCCATACACGACTCTGGAAACACCATATATTTT.

V and J are TRBV7-9 and TRBJ1-1; D gene ambiguous. The V end lost 3 bases, the J end lost 5 bases, and 10 bases lay between the germline ends. The germline V gene has CDR1 SEHNR and CDR2 FQNEAQ (reference sequence). The CDR3 runs to 13 residues. CDR3 region: CASSLTQQTEAFF. As DNA, the CDR3 is TGTGCCAGCAGCTTGACTCAGCAGACTGAAGCTTTCTTT.

The V call is TRBV7-9, the J call TRBJ2-7; 7 nucleotides line up with TRBD2. Germline lookup yields CDR1 SEHNR and CDR2 FQNEAQ (reference sequence). The CDR3 contains 13 residues. Trimming removed 7 bases from V and 2 bases from J; junction bases left unmatched: 5. The CDR3 DNA is TGTGCCAGCAAACTAGCGAATACCTACGAGCAGTACTTC. It encodes CASKLANTYEQYF.

The J gene is TRBJ1-2, the V gene TRBV2; TRBD1 might be the D (6 bases). The germline V and J ends were trimmed by 7 bases and 4 bases, with 19 bases remaining between them. This CDR3 is built from 15 residues. Germline CDR1 SNHLY, CDR2 FYNNEI. The CDR3 loop is CASTDPNREIYGYTF. The CDR3 region has the DNA TGTGCCAGCACGGACCCCAACAGGGAGATCTATGGCTACACCTTC. Combining the CDR3 with reference TRBV2 and TRBJ1-2 gives the whole variable domain EPEVTQTPSHQVTQMGQEVILRCVPISNHLYFYWYRQILGQKVEFLVSFYNNEISEKSEIFDDQFSVERPDGSNFTLKIRSTKLEDSAMYFCASTDPNREIYGYTFGSGTRLTVV.

This clone has just one count. Likely a read error: the CDR3 ends without its conserved phenylalanine or tryptophan. No DNA is shown, since the ends of the CDR3 on it are uncertain; the CDR3 is the one TCRdb lists. The gene calls are TRBV5-6 and TRBJ1-4. Termini included, the CDR3 measures 10 amino acids. From germline, CDR1 is SGHDT and CDR2 YYEEEE. The CDR3 sequence: CASSPRDGGL.